This T cell receptor (beta chain) was captured in a study of beta chain features in type 1 diabetes. Looking at the study overall: All of the samples together had roughly 110 million sorted cells examined.

Expressed TCRB transcripts were sequenced after all isolated RNA was converted to cDNA. Produced via immunoSEQ multiplex PCR; TCRdb's table is partial and in-frame only. Of around 290,000 clones detected, about 8% appear once; the ten largest clones hold over 0.8%. Note on this clone: Its antigen is unknown.

Every sorted population was more than 98% pure. General study points: Whether TCRB rearrangement is influenced by HLA type went unresolved here. Sequencing from cDNA could over-represent high-TCR-expressing cells.

This CDR3 spans 16 amino acids. V lost 5 bases to trimming and J lost 5 bases; unmatched junction nucleotides: 10. CDR1 SGHTA and CDR2 FQGNSA come from the germline V gene. The chain recombines TRBV7-2 with TRBJ2-5; TRBD2 matches 11 bases. The sequence was obtained from a woman younger than 30 in good health. The sequencing sample was made of central memory CD4+ T cells from blood. The CDR3 sequence is CASSGHLAGGGETQYF. The CDR3 DNA reads TGTGCCAGCAGCGGCCACCTAGCGGGAGGCGGGGAGACCCAGTACTTC.